The sequence of this TCR beta chain was determined in a study of patients and donors after allogeneic stem cell transplantation. TCRdb called the RT-PCR reads again in MiXCR, with one record for every CDR3 protein. Of roughly 940,000 distinct CDR3 sequences in the sample, roughly 18% were seen once. The CDR3 is 14 residues long. Germline loops: CDR1 MNHNS, CDR2 SASEGT. The V and J ends lost 10 bases and 9 bases, in that order; junction bases with no gene match: 11. The rearrangement joins TRBV6-1 to TRBJ2-1, with 11 bases that match TRBD2. The receptor comes from a human donor who was either an allogeneic HSCT recipient or a stem cell or donor lymphocyte infusion donor (not recorded which). It is not recorded whose cells these are; they may come from a transplant donor. What was sequenced was blood, either unsorted or a sorted T cell fraction (not recorded which). The CDR3 DNA follows: TGTGCCACCGGGGGACTAGCGGAGTTCACTGAGCAGTTCTTC. Its protein is CATGGLAEFTEQFF.